These 9 T cell receptor beta chains were all obtained from the same sample, sequenced in a study of cytomegalovirus exposure and HLA in healthy donors. The PCR employed 60 Vbeta primers together with 13 Jbeta primers. The method was immunoSEQ multiplex PCR; TCRdb's version includes in-frame clones alone and lacks a portion of them. The sample has about 280,000 clones; 85% to 90% are singletons. The sample comprised PBMCs. The receptors were gathered from a woman under 30 in good health and CMV-seronegative.

In this sample, this clone turned up a few times. The chain is built from TRBV5-1 and TRBJ2-2; TRBD1 is a possible D gene (5 bases). The CDR3 is 16 residues long. Germline CDR1 reads SGHRS; CDR2 reads YFSETQ. V lost 6 bases, J lost 3 bases, and 18 bases lay in between. This chain's CDR3 is CASKIGQGVDTGELFF. The CDR3 DNA is TGCGCCAGCAAAATAGGCCAGGGCGTTGACACCGGGGAGCTGTTTTTT.

The chain carries TRBV5-6 and TRBJ2-5, with a weak D call TRBD2 (6 bases). This CDR3 is 15 amino acids long. CDR1 SGHDT and CDR2 YYEEEE come from the germline V gene. Trimming cost V 1 base and J 4 bases, with 14 bases left between them. As DNA, the CDR3 is TGTGCCAGCAGCTTGAAAGGGACTCTCGCAGAGACCCAGTACTTC. Its translation: CASSLKGTLAETQYF.

This clone was seen a single time. J is TRBJ2-7 and V is TRBV5-1, with 10 bases matching TRBD2. V lost 3 bases and J lost 3; bases outside the gene matches: 6. The germline gives CDR1 SGHRS, CDR2 YFSETQ. The CDR3 spans 15 residues. The CDR3 is CASSSSGGTFYEQYF. The CDR3 coding sequence is TGCGCCAGCAGCTCTAGCGGGGGAACCTTCTACGAGCAGTACTTC. Together with reference TRBV5-1 and TRBJ2-7, the CDR3 gives the full variable domain: KAGVTQTPRYLIKTRGQQVTLSCSPISGHRSVSWYQQTPGQGLQFLFEYFSETQRNKGNFPGRFSGRQFSNSRSEMNVSTLELGDSALYLCASSSSGGTFYEQYFGPGTRLTVT.

This clone has only a few counts. V and J are TRBV6-5 and TRBJ1-1; D is possibly TRBD1 (6 bases). Trimming stripped 5 bases from V and 0 bases from J, with 7 bases between. Germline V gene sequence: CDR1 MNHEY, CDR2 SVGAGI. The CDR3 sequence is 13 residues long. The CDR3 loop is CASSGQLNTEAFF. The DNA of the CDR3 is TGTGCCAGCAGTGGACAGTTGAACACTGAAGCTTTCTTT.

J is TRBJ2-1 and V is TRBV7-3; 9 bases match TRBD2. The CDR3 loop spans 16 amino acids. V lost 4 bases to trimming and J lost 8 bases; unmatched junction nucleotides: 12. Germline lookup yields CDR1 SGHTA and CDR2 FQGTGA. CDR3 in amino acids: CASSSSGADFFDEQFF. The CDR3 DNA reads as TGTGCCAGCAGCTCTAGCGGGGCCGATTTCTTTGATGAGCAGTTCTTC.

The J gene is TRBJ2-2, the V gene TRBV5-4; 8 bases fit TRBD2. The CDR3 has 15 amino acids. Germline V gene data show CDR1 as SGHNT and CDR2 as YYREEE (reference sequence). The V and J ends lost 0 bases and 4 bases, in that order; junction bases with no gene match: 2. The CDR3 nucleotides read TGTGCCAGCAGCTTGGCCCGGGGGGGCACCGGGGAGCTGTTTTTT. It encodes CASSLARGGTGELFF.

This chain connects TRBV21-1 to TRBJ2-5; the table's D call TRBD1 went unverified against the DNA. TRBV21-1 has pseudogene status. There are 16 residues in the CDR3. For the CDR3, the DNA is TGTGCCAGCAGCAAAGATGGGAAGGGGCTCCAAGAGACCCAGTACTTC. It codes for CASSKDGKGLQETQYF.

The chain recombines TRBV5-1 with TRBJ2-1; D remains ambiguous. The CDR3 is 15 residues long. CDR1 is SGHRS and CDR2 is YFSETQ in the germline V gene. With 0 bases removed from V and 5 bases from J, the gap between germline ends came to 12 bases. The CDR3 nucleotides are TGCGCCAGCAGCTTGGAATCGATGGCGGACAATGAGCAGTTCTTC. Amino acid sequence: CASSLESMADNEQFF.

V gene TRBV27 combines with J gene TRBJ2-5; a weak D match, TRBD2 (5 bases). The end of the DNA aligns better with TRBJ2-7, so the J call may be wrong. In germline, CDR1 is MNHEY, CDR2 SMNVEV (reference sequence). The length of the CDR3 is 15 residues. The CDR3 region has the DNA TGTGCCAGCAGTCTTCAGCTCGGTCCGGGGTACGAGCAGTACTTC. It codes for CASSLQLGPGYEQYF.